This T cell receptor beta chain emerged from a study of OX40 agonist ivuxolimab in advanced cancers. The V segment lost 2 bases and the J segment 8 bases; nucleotides outside the gene matches: 5. CDR1 is MNHEY, CDR2 SMNVEV, per germline (reference sequence). The CDR3 extends over 13 amino acids. Assay: immunoSEQ multiplex PCR; the TCRdb copy retains only in-frame clones and omits some. Here the sample spans fewer than 20,000 clones, roughly 78% being singletons. The clonotype was recovered from an adult with an advanced solid tumor such as melanoma, head and neck, liver or kidney cancer. The starting material was CD4+ or CD8+ T cells sorted from blood, obtained in a trial of the OX40 agonist ivuxolimab. The rearrangement joins TRBV27 to TRBJ1-1, with 7 bases matching TRBD1. DNA of the CDR3: TGTGCCAGCAGTTTACAAGTACAGGGGGAAGCTTTCTTT. Amino acids: CASSLQVQGEAFF.